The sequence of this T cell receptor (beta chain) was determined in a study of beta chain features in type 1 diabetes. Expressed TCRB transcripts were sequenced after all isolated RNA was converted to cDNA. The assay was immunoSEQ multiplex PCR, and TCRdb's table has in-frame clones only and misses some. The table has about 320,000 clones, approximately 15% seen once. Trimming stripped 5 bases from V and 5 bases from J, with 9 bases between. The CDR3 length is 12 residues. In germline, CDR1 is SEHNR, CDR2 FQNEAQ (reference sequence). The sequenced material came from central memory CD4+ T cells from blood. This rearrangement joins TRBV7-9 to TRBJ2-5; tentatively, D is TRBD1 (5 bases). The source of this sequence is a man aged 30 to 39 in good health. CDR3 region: CASSQTEETQYF. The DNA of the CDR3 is TGTGCCAGCAGCCAGACAGAGGAGACCCAGTACTTC.